The subject of this entry is one T cell receptor beta chain. Its antigen is not known. Germline V gene lookup returns CDR1 DFQATT and CDR2 SNEGSKA (reference sequence). Germline trimming cut 6 bases from V and 2 bases from J; bases unmatched to any gene: 0. The CDR3 totals 12 residues. The sample is drawn from a study of breast tumors, draining lymph nodes, adjacent tissues. Study outcomes and limitations: Most tumor T cells seemingly derive from lymph node, then expand in tumor. Tumor T cell lymph node origin was a supported hypothesis, not proven.

TCRdb re-derived calls from the multiplex PCR reads in MiXCR, one entry per CDR3 protein. The sample includes about 230,000 distinct CDR3 sequences, approximately 30% of them seen just once. The lymph nodes were axillary draining lymph nodes from breast cancer patients. Sequencing was done on a sample of axillary lymph node tissue. This TCR derives from a female donor with breast cancer. Some clones in this sample may be carry-over from other donors' samples. J is TRBJ1-3 and V is TRBV20-1; 8 nucleotides agree with TRBD1. The CDR3 DNA sequence: TGCAGTGCCAGGGGGCCTGGAAACACCATATATTTT. Its protein is CSARGPGNTIYF.